This entry concerns a single TCR beta chain. The specificity of this receptor is unknown. No base quality values were provided; no much bigger clone lies one nucleotide off. The data derive from a study of blood T cell repertoires in COVID-19 (dated by TCRdb to about 2020). In the study overall: The collaborator samples originated in the United States, Italy and Spain and spanned the acute and convalescent phases of COVID-19. The prospective study material was composed of cDNA or gDNA derived from T cells, B-cell-depleted T cells, or PBMCs. Deeply sampled blood TCRbeta repertoires from subjects exposed to, actively infected with, or recovered from COVID-19 were included in the dataset. A freely available public database, intended as a resource for researchers studying the immune response to SARS-CoV-2, is where the repertoires were released. The samples were drawn from two sources: the first 160 participants of the ongoing ImmuneRACE study, and over 1,000 subjects contributed by 6 global collaborators. Nearly every sample came with metadata listing a de-identified subject ID, COVID-19 status, age in years and sex. Where available, HLA class I and class II types were taken from metadata supplied by the sample provider and were not determined by assay-based typing.

Overall results and qualifications from the work: Clinical and demographic metadata were provided uncurated, with the amount varying by source and participant.

The immunoSEQ Assay, a bias-controlled multiplex PCR, was used to amplify TCRbeta CDR3 regions from genomic DNA. Turning to the authors' computational methods: The number of nucleated cells in each sample was estimated from the amplification of reference gene primers within the assay. To quantify the absolute abundance of each unique TCRbeta CDR3 rearrangement, sequence reads were collapsed and filtered. Productive Simpson clonality was computed per sample as the square root of Simpson's diversity index over productive rearrangements. TCRdb retrieved this table from immuneACCESS and kept in-frame rearrangements only. Not all clones are present; in checked studies, unresolved V genes account for under half, and no reason is known for the remainder. V, J and clone size are those of that table, while D and trimming were read from the DNA. The sample yields nearly 300,000 clones; approximately 90% were counted once. The top ten hold over 6% of the sample.

For CDR1 and CDR2, the germline V gene lists KGHSH and LQKENI. There are 14 amino acids in the CDR3, from cysteine to phenylalanine inclusive. Kept here is only the CDR3 DNA, which spans 42 bases and is read in frame from base 1. The V end loses 6 bases and the J end loses 2 bases, and a stretch of 11 bases separates them. A second Seattle source provided samples from volunteer blood donors who had recovered from COVID-19. Collaborating institutions collected whole blood in K2EDTA tubes following their own protocols. For TCRbeta analysis, collaborators shipped samples in one of three forms: frozen whole blood, isolated PBMCs, or DNA extracted from either of those sample types.

The clonotype was recovered from a woman aged 25 to 45 who had recovered from COVID-19. Sequences were obtained from peripheral blood. The chain couples TRBV18 to TRBJ1-3; tentative D gene TRBD1, with 5 bases matching. This receptor carries the CDR3 CASSPDSTGNTIYF. The nucleotide sequence is TGTGCCAGCTCTCCCGACAGTACTGGAAACACCATATATTTT.